The 14 T cell receptor beta chains below were found in one sample sequenced in a study of blood T cell repertoires in COVID-19. The data were produced by immunoSEQ multiplex PCR, yet TCRdb's version contains in-frame clones alone and is incomplete. Here the sample spans some 90,000 clones, about 86% being singletons. Sequencing was performed on peripheral blood. The receptors were sampled from a woman over 75 with acute or convalescent COVID-19.

The chain carries TRBV2 and TRBJ2-7; D is ambiguous. Trimming stripped 4 bases from V and 0 bases from J, with 10 bases between. Germline CDR1 SNHLY, CDR2 FYNNEI. CDR3 length: 14 amino acids. CDR3 sequence (DNA): TGTGCCAGCAGTGTGGAGTCGATCTCCTACGAGCAGTACTTC. Its protein is CASSVESISYEQYF.

The chain has TRBV9 and TRBJ2-1; weak D call: TRBD1 (6 bases). This CDR3 is 15 amino acids long. The V gene's germline CDR1 is SGDLS and CDR2 YYNGEE. Trimming shortened V by 0 bases and J by 4 bases, and 11 bases separated the two germline ends. In DNA, the CDR3 is TGTGCCAGCAGCGTAGGGACAGACACATACAATGAGCAGTTCTTC. Protein product: CASSVGTDTYNEQFF.

The chain joins TRBV3-1 (or the pseudogene TRBV3-2) to TRBJ2-3; 7 bases fit TRBD2. This CDR3 has 16 residues. V was pared by 3 bases and J by 6 bases, with 12 bases of the junction left unmatched. Germline V lookup: CDR1 LGHDT, CDR2 YNNKEL (reference sequence). CDR3 coding DNA: TGTGCCAGCAGCCATCAAAAGGGGAGGGTTAGGGATACGCAGTATTTT. This translates into CASSHQKGRVRDTQYF.

This chain links TRBV19 with TRBJ1-2; D gene ambiguous. Germline V gene data show CDR1 as LNHDA and CDR2 as SQIVND (reference sequence). Trimming pared 8 bases from V and 6 bases from J, leaving 16 bases between. The CDR3 totals 13 residues. CDR3 in DNA: TGTGCCAGTCGCCGGGGTTCGGGCGATGGCTACACCTTC. Its protein is CASRRGSGDGYTF.

This chain links TRBV5-4 with TRBJ1-2; D unclear. CDR1 and CDR2 (germline): SGHNT, YYREEE (reference sequence). CDR3 length: 15 amino acids. Trimming cost V 1 base and J 2 bases, with 12 bases left between them. The CDR3 DNA reads as TGTGCCAGCAGCTTGTCTAACCACCGCAACTATGGCTACACCTTC. It translates to CASSLSNHRNYGYTF.

The chain joins TRBV6-1 to TRBJ2-3; weak D call: TRBD1 (6 bases). This CDR3 contains 15 residues. Germline lookup yields CDR1 MNHNS and CDR2 SASEGT. The V and J ends lost 8 bases and 4 bases respectively, with 19 bases between them. The CDR3 reads CASQIPGRGADTQYF. The CDR3 DNA follows: TGTGCCAGCCAAATCCCCGGCAGGGGCGCAGATACGCAGTATTTT.

J is TRBJ2-3 and V is TRBV5-1; no firm D call. The germline V gene encodes CDR1 SGHRS and CDR2 YFSETQ. Trimming took off 3 bases at V and 0 bases at J, with 11 bases between the two ends. The CDR3 totals 15 residues. The CDR3 reads CASSSLLTSTDTQYF. CDR3 bases: TGCGCCAGCAGCTCACTACTAACTAGCACAGATACGCAGTATTTT.

The chain has TRBV6-5 and TRBJ1-4, with D unresolved. V was clipped by 2 bases and J by 7 bases, with 8 bases between them. The CDR3 runs 13 residues. CDR1 MNHEY and CDR2 SVGAGI come from the germline V gene. CDR3 in DNA: TGTGCCAGCAGTTACCGGGGTAGTGAAAAACTGTTTTTT. As protein: CASSYRGSEKLFF.

The chain has TRBV11-3 and TRBJ1-1; 10 bases map to TRBD1. With V trimmed by 4 bases and J by 5 bases, 16 bases remained unmatched. The CDR3 length is 18 residues. Germline V gene sequence: CDR1 SGHNT, CDR2 YENEEA. The CDR3 bases are TGTGCCAGCAGCTCAAATCGAGGGCGACAGGGGGCAGAGACTGAAGCTTTCTTT. Residues: CASSSNRGRQGAETEAFF.

The chain recombines TRBV2 with TRBJ2-1, with D possibly being TRBD2 (5 bases). Germline values: CDR1 SNHLY, CDR2 FYNNEI. Trimming took off 7 bases at V and 4 bases at J, with 17 bases between the two ends. CDR3 length equals 15 residues. Written as DNA, the CDR3 is TGTGCCAGCACACCGGGATCGAATTCTTACAATGAGCAGTTCTTC. It translates to CASTPGSNSYNEQFF.

The chain links TRBV3-1 (or the pseudogene TRBV3-2) to TRBJ2-5; 10 bases line up with TRBD1. CDR1 and CDR2 from the germline V gene are LGHDT and YNNKEL (reference sequence). J lost 7 bases, V lost 4 bases, and 9 bases had no gene match. The CDR3 is 15 residues long. CDR3 in DNA: TGTGCCAGCAGCCCATCCGGGACAGGGGATGGGACCCAGTACTTC. This encodes CASSPSGTGDGTQYF.

This clone showed up just a few times. This chain links TRBV3-1 (or the pseudogene TRBV3-2) with TRBJ1-2, with no clear D. CDR1 and CDR2 from the germline V gene are LGHDT and YNNKEL (reference sequence). The CDR3 sequence is 13 residues long. V gave up 0 bases and J gave up 8 bases, with 10 bases separating them. As DNA, the CDR3 is TGTGCCAGCAGCCAAGATCCCGGCGGGGGCTACACCTTC. This encodes CASSQDPGGGYTF.

The J gene is TRBJ2-2, the V gene TRBV9; 7 bases align to TRBD2. Germline CDR1 and CDR2: SGDLS and YYNGEE. With V trimmed by 4 bases and J by 3 bases, 9 bases remained unmatched. The CDR3 consists of 16 residues. CDR3 nucleotide sequence: TGTGCCAGCAGCCGAGATAGGACTAGATACACCGGGGAGCTGTTTTTT. Amino acid sequence: CASSRDRTRYTGELFF.

The V gene is TRBV6-5, the J gene TRBJ1-5; 7 bases line up with TRBD1. Germline assignment: CDR1 MNHEY and CDR2 SVGAGI. V lost 5 bases and J lost 10; bases outside the gene matches: 8. The CDR3 is 13 residues long. The CDR3 DNA reads as TGTGCCAGCAGTACCTATAGACAGGGCCCCCAGCATTTT. Translating gives CASSTYRQGPQHF.